The rows below give T cell receptor beta chains drawn from one sample of a study of blood T cell repertoires in COVID-19. TCRdb keeps only in-frame clones here, not all; method: immunoSEQ multiplex PCR. The sample contains about 200,000 clones, 84% of which appear only once. The sequencing input was PBMCs or T cells enriched from blood (not recorded which). The receptors shown here come from a woman in her 30s who had been exposed to COVID-19. The CDR3 runs from the conserved cysteine through the conserved F or W.

TRBV5-6	TRBJ1-2	CASREASNYGYTF
TRBV19	TRBJ1-6	CASTLSYNSPLHF
TRBV4-1	TRBJ1-2	CASSQGPDRLVGYTF
TRBV6-5	TRBJ1-1	CASSYPPGAFF
TRBV11-2	TRBJ2-7	CASSLERDSGRQYF
TRBV18	TRBJ1-1	CASSPLVELNTEAFF
TRBV19	TRBJ1-2	CASRITGAFNYGYTF
TRBV6-2/TRBV6-3	TRBJ2-1	CASSYGAEVYNEQFF
TRBV5-1	TRBJ1-4	CASSFQGPNEKLFF
TRBV9	TRBJ1-1	CASSPRQGMNTEAFF
TRBV10-3	TRBJ1-2	CAISALDRANYGYTF
TRBV7-8	TRBJ1-2	CASSFGRERGYTF
TRBV2	TRBJ1-1	CASSGALSNTEAFF
TRBV13	TRBJ2-2	CASSLTINDGLAKVGELFF
TRBV14	TRBJ1-1	CASRQGANPEAFF
TRBV10-1	TRBJ2-2	CASSDRLNTGELFF
TRBV5-1	TRBJ1-5	CASSTTGVRGQPQHF